These T cell receptor beta chains were read from a single sample in a study of CD8 T cells in ankylosing spondylitis. MiXCR was run by TCRdb on the 5' RACE reads, yielding one entry per CDR3 protein. The repertoire has 200,000 to 250,000 distinct CDR3 sequences, about 17% of them found once; the top ten carry about 44%. Source material: blood, either unsorted or a sorted T cell fraction (not recorded which). These receptors originate from a male donor with ankylosing spondylitis. Both conserved end residues are part of each CDR3. D genes are given only for firm matches. Size tells how often a clone was seen (once, few, many) or the class of an expanded clone, and some rows leave it out.

clone_size	v_call	j_call	d_call	cdr3_nt	cdr3_aa
few	TRBV7-8	TRBJ2-5	NA	TGTGCCAGCAGCTTAGCCCACAGGATTCAAGAGACCCAGTACTTC	CASSLAHRIQETQYF
few	TRBV7-2	TRBJ2-7	TRBD2	TGTGCCAGCAGCTCAGGGACTAGCGGATACTACGAGCAGTACTTC	CASSSGTSGYYEQYF
few	TRBV25-1	TRBJ2-7	TRBD2	TGTGCCAGCAGTGGGTCGGTAGCGGGAGGCGACGAGCAGTACTTC	CASSGSVAGGDEQYF
few	TRBV28	TRBJ1-1	NA	TGTGCCAGCACCGGATCGAGGTGGGCCACTGAAGCTTTCTTT	CASTGSRWATEAFF
NA	TRBV27	TRBJ2-1	TRBD2	TGTGCCAGCAGTTGGGTAGCGGGCCCTGCGAATGAGCAGTTCTTC	CASSWVAGPANEQFF
few	TRBV12-5	TRBJ2-5	NA	TGTGCTAGTTTGGAAACTTGGGGCAGCGAAGAGACCCAGTACTTC	CASLETWGSEETQYF
few	TRBV19	TRBJ2-2	NA	TGTGCCAGACCCTGCGGGAACGGGGGAAACACCGGGGAGCTGTTTTTT	CARPCGNGGNTGELFF
few	TRBV27	TRBJ1-2	NA	TGTGCCAGCAGTTTTATCCCAAGAGGTGGCTACACCTTC	CASSFIPRGGYTF
few	TRBV20-1	TRBJ2-2	NA	TGCAGTGCTAGAGATCGCGACACCGGGGAGCTGTTTTTT	CSARDRDTGELFF
few	TRBV29-1	TRBJ2-7	TRBD2	TGCAGCGCTGGGGGGGTAGCGGGTCGAACCTACGAGCAGTACTTC	CSAGGVAGRTYEQYF
few	TRBV5-4	TRBJ2-1	NA	TGTGCCAGCAGCTTGGAGTCGGGTAGCAATGAGCAGTTCTTC	CASSLESGSNEQFF
NA	TRBV7-9	TRBJ2-1	NA	TGTGCCAGCAGCTTAGCTCTAGTGGGGGGTGAGCAGTTCTTC	CASSLALVGGEQFF
many	TRBV7-9	TRBJ2-1	NA	TGTGCCAGCAGCCGCCAAGGGGGTTCCTACAATGAGCAGTTCTTC	CASSRQGGSYNEQFF
few	TRBV4-1	TRBJ2-5	NA	TGCGCCAGCAGCCAAGATCCGGAGGAGACCCAGTACTTC	CASSQDPEETQYF
NA	TRBV6-5	TRBJ1-2	NA	TGTGCCAGCAGTTACTCGATTGGGGCCGACAGCACCTTC	CASSYSIGADSTF
NA	TRBV4-2	TRBJ1-1	NA	TGTGCCAGCAGCCCTTCTTGGGGAGGTACTGAAGCTTTCTTT	CASSPSWGGTEAFF
NA	TRBV4-3	TRBJ2-5	NA	TGCGCCAGCAGCCATGGGGAGGGGACACAAGAGACCCAGTACTTC	CASSHGEGTQETQYF
few	TRBV12-5	TRBJ2-2	TRBD2	TGTGCTAGTGGTTTTATTCCGGGACTACACACCGGGGAGCTGTTTTTT	CASGFIPGLHTGELFF
NA	TRBV20-1	TRBJ2-5	TRBD1	TGCAGTGCTAGAGGGGACAGGGAGAAGGGGGTTGAGACCCAGTACTTC	CSARGDREKGVETQYF
NA	TRBV9	TRBJ1-3	NA	TGTGCCAGCAGCTCTACCGGGTTAGATGGTGGAAACACCATATATTTT	CASSSTGLDGGNTIYF
few	TRBV12-5	TRBJ2-7	NA	TGTGCTAGTGGTTCCCAGGGAAGCGAGCAGTACTTC	CASGSQGSEQYF
NA	TRBV5-1	TRBJ2-2	NA	TGCGCCAGCAGCTTGGTTGAAGGGATCGGGGAGCTGTTTTTT	CASSLVEGIGELFF
many	TRBV6-4	TRBJ2-2	TRBD2	TGTGCCAGCAGTGCGGGAGCGGGGGACACCGGGGAGCTGTTTTTT	CASSAGAGDTGELFF
many	TRBV12-3/TRBV12-4	TRBJ2-5	NA	TGTGCCAGCAGTTTAGCCTACCAAGAGACCCAGTACTTC	CASSLAYQETQYF
NA	TRBV10-3	TRBJ2-2	NA	TGTGCCATCAGTGACTGGGGCCAAAACACCGGGGAGCTGTTTTTT	CAISDWGQNTGELFF
NA	TRBV10-3	TRBJ2-1	NA	TGTGCCATCAGTGAGTCGTGGAGCGATGAGCAGTTCTTC	CAISESWSDEQFF
few	TRBV7-6	TRBJ1-1	NA	TGTGCCAGCAGCCCATTGGTGGGGGGCACTGAAGCTTTCTTT	CASSPLVGGTEAFF
NA	TRBV9	TRBJ2-1	TRBD2	TGTGCCAGCGCCCGGGAGGTCGCTGTCGATGAGCAGTTCTTC	CASAREVAVDEQFF
few	TRBV7-2	TRBJ2-1	NA	TGTGCCAGCAGCTTAGGGGGTCTCAACAATGAGCAGTTCTTC	CASSLGGLNNEQFF
NA	TRBV4-2	TRBJ2-7	NA	TGTGCCAGCAGCCAAGGCGTTGAGCAGTACTTC	CASSQGVEQYF
few	TRBV20-1	TRBJ2-1	TRBD2	TGCAGTGCTAGAGATCTACGTGCGGGAGGGCCCAACAATGAGCAGTTCTTC	CSARDLRAGGPNNEQFF
many	TRBV4-1	TRBJ2-7	NA	TGCGCCAGCAGCCAAGCCCCCGTCCCAGCATACGAGCAGTACTTC	CASSQAPVPAYEQYF
NA	TRBV28	TRBJ2-5	NA	TGTGCCAGCCTTCAGATGGAGACCCAGTACTTC	CASLQMETQYF
NA	TRBV12-3/TRBV12-4	TRBJ2-3	NA	TGTGCCAGCAGTTTATGGTCCTCAGCGCAGTATTTT	CASSLWSSAQYF
NA	TRBV27	TRBJ2-1	NA	TGTGCCAGCAGTTACTCAGGACAGTGGGTCGTGTTCTTC	CASSYSGQWVVFF
few	TRBV29-1	TRBJ1-1	NA	TGCAGCGTTGGCCCAATAATGAACACTGAAGCTTTCTTT	CSVGPIMNTEAFF
few	TRBV9	TRBJ1-1	TRBD1	TGTGCCAGCAGCGCCGGACAGGGGAACACTGAAGCTTTCTTT	CASSAGQGNTEAFF
few	TRBV5-6	TRBJ2-7	NA	TGTGCCAGCAGCTTGTCGGCAGGGGCCGAGCAGTACTTC	CASSLSAGAEQYF
few	TRBV12-3/TRBV12-4	TRBJ2-5	NA	TGTGCCAGCAGCCTTAGCGGTTCCCAGGAGACCCAGTACTTC	CASSLSGSQETQYF
NA	TRBV7-6	TRBJ2-2	NA	TGTGCCAGCAGCGCATCCCCGGAGCCCGGGGAGCTGTTTTTT	CASSASPEPGELFF
NA	TRBV7-9	TRBJ2-6	NA	TGTGCCAGCAGCTTAGCGGGGGGCGCTGGGGCCAACGTCCTGACTTTC	CASSLAGGAGANVLTF
few	TRBV7-9	TRBJ2-1	TRBD2	TGTGCCAGCAGCTTAGCGCTAGCGGAATACAATGAGCAGTTCTTC	CASSLALAEYNEQFF
many	TRBV29-1	TRBJ2-3	NA	TGCAGCGTTGAAGATCATGTCACAGATACGCAGTATTTT	CSVEDHVTDTQYF
NA	TRBV29-1	TRBJ1-1	TRBD1	TGCAGCGGCAGGGGGCTGAGGACTGAAGCTTTCTTT	CSGRGLRTEAFF
many	TRBV29-1	TRBJ2-1	TRBD1	TGCAGCGTTGAAGTCTGGGACAGCTCCTACAATGAGCAGTTCTTC	CSVEVWDSSYNEQFF
few	TRBV25-1	TRBJ2-7	NA	TGTGCCAGCAGTCCCGGGGACGGTCCCTACGAGCAGTACTTC	CASSPGDGPYEQYF
few	TRBV7-6	TRBJ2-1	NA	TGTGCCAGCAGCTTAGGGCCGGGCTACTTGGAGAGGGAGTACTACAATGAGCAGTTCTTC	CASSLGPGYLEREYYNEQFF
NA	TRBV4-1	TRBJ1-1	TRBD1	TGCGCCAGCGCCCAGGGGGGTACTGAAGCTTTCTTT	CASAQGGTEAFF
NA	TRBV7-6	TRBJ2-1	TRBD2	TGTGCCAGCAGCCCACTAGCGGGTCAATCCTACAATGAGCAGTTCTTC	CASSPLAGQSYNEQFF
NA	TRBV12-3/TRBV12-4	TRBJ2-7	TRBD2	TGTGCCAGCAGTTTAGGTGCGGGGGTCCTCTACGAGCAGTACTTC	CASSLGAGVLYEQYF
NA	TRBV2	TRBJ2-2	TRBD2	TGTGCCAGCAGCCGGACTAGTCGGGGCACCGGGGAGCTGTTTTTT	CASSRTSRGTGELFF
NA	TRBV7-9	TRBJ1-1	NA	TGTGCCAGCAGCCGTCGGACGGGGCCGGACACTGAAGCTTTCTTT	CASSRRTGPDTEAFF
few	TRBV24-1	TRBJ2-5	NA	TGTGCCACCAGTGATCCCACCCGACAGTATCAAGAGACCCAGTACTTC	CATSDPTRQYQETQYF
NA	TRBV12-3/TRBV12-4	TRBJ2-2	TRBD2	TGTGCCAGCAGTTTCCAACTAGCGCTCACCGGGGAGCTGTTTTTT	CASSFQLALTGELFF
NA	TRBV7-8	TRBJ1-2	NA	TGTGCCAGCAGCCAGGGTCTACTGGAGATCAGTCTCTATGGCTACACCTTC	CASSQGLLEISLYGYTF
many	TRBV20-1	TRBJ2-7	NA	TGCAGTGCTAGAGATTCCCGGGCCGGGTGGGAGCAGTACTTC	CSARDSRAGWEQYF